This is a list of T cell receptor beta chains from one sample in a study of T cell responses to AZD1222 COVID-19 vaccine. Some clones are missing from TCRdb's copy, which holds only in-frame ones; the method was immunoSEQ multiplex PCR. The sample consists of about 110,000 clones, about 87% of them appearing once. The starting material was peripheral blood, obtained 28 days after the second AZD1222 dose. The receptors here all came from an adult who received the AZD1222 COVID-19 vaccine. CDR3s include the opening cysteine and the closing phenylalanine or tryptophan. A D gene is named only where the DNA matches it firmly. For some rows the clone size is stated as once, few or many, or as a class when expanded; others skip it.

D gene,clone size,J gene,V gene,CDR3 DNA,CDR3 protein
TRBD1,-,TRBJ2-5,TRBV6-2/TRBV6-3,TGTGCCAGCAGTTACTCCTCGACAGGGGAGGAGACCCAGTACTTC,CASSYSSTGEETQYF
-,-,TRBJ1-3,TRBV19,TGTGCCAGCGCGGACAGCTCTGGAAACACCATATATTTT,CASADSSGNTIYF
-,few,TRBJ1-3,TRBV14,TGTGCCAGCAGCCTCACCTACGGAAACACCATATATTTT,CASSLTYGNTIYF
-,-,TRBJ2-5,TRBV29-1,TGCAGCGTTAGGGGACCTCAGGAGATCCAGTACTTC,CSVRGPQEIQYF
-,-,TRBJ1-2,TRBV15,TGTGCCACCAGCAGCCGGGACACCTATGGCTACACCTTC,CATSSRDTYGYTF
-,-,TRBJ2-7,TRBV20-1,TGCAGTGCTAGCCCGACCTACGAGCAGTACTTC,CSASPTYEQYF
-,-,TRBJ2-3,TRBV3-1/TRBV3-2,TGTGCCAGCAGCCAAGTAGGCGGGGGCACAGATACGCAGTATTTT,CASSQVGGGTDTQYF
TRBD2,-,TRBJ2-4,TRBV5-4,TGTGCCAGCAGCTTAGCGGGGGGGTCCAAAAACATTCAGTACTTC,CASSLAGGSKNIQYF
-,-,TRBJ1-2,TRBV11-3,TGTGCCAGCAGCGTCGCCACGGCAGGGTTAGGTGGCTACACCTTC,CASSVATAGLGGYTF
-,-,TRBJ2-2,TRBV7-3,TGTGCCAGCAGCCTTGGACAAAGGGGGACCGGGGAGCTGTTTTTT,CASSLGQRGTGELFF
TRBD1,-,TRBJ1-1,TRBV3-1/TRBV3-2,TGTGCCAGCAGCCAGACAGGGGACACTGAAGCTTTCTTT,CASSQTGDTEAFF
-,-,TRBJ1-1,TRBV6-6,TGTGCCAGCTGGGGAACAGGGTTGGGGGAAACTGAAGCTTTCTTT,CASWGTGLGETEAFF
TRBD2,-,TRBJ2-7,TRBV5-1,TGCGCCAGCAGCTTGGAAGAGCGGGGGGTCTACGAGCAGTACTTC,CASSLEERGVYEQYF
-,-,TRBJ2-3,TRBV5-6,TGTGCCAGCAGCTTGGAGTGGCGCGAGACAGATACGCAGTATTTT,CASSLEWRETDTQYF
-,-,TRBJ1-2,TRBV6-5,TGTGCCAGCAGACCAAGGACGGCAGCTAACTATGGCTACACCTTC,CASRPRTAANYGYTF
-,-,TRBJ1-1,TRBV29-1,TGCAGCGTTGAATTGGGGGTGGGCACTGAAGCTTTCTTT,CSVELGVGTEAFF
TRBD2,-,TRBJ2-7,TRBV5-8,TGTGCCACCTCAAGCGGGGACGGCATCTACGAGCAGTACTTC,CATSSGDGIYEQYF
-,-,TRBJ1-5,TRBV19,TGTGCCAGTTCGGATGGCAATCAGCCCCAGCATTTT,CASSDGNQPQHF
-,-,TRBJ2-1,TRBV10-2,TGCGCCAGCAGTGAGCACCACAGGGCCGAATACAATGAGCAGTTCTTC,CASSEHHRAEYNEQFF
-,few,TRBJ1-4,TRBV24-1,TGTGCCACCAGTGATGCTTCGCTTAATGAAAAACTGTTTTTT,CATSDASLNEKLFF
-,-,TRBJ1-1,TRBV6-1,TGTGCCAGCAGTGAATTAAGGAACACTGAAGCTTTCTTT,CASSELRNTEAFF
-,-,TRBJ1-5,TRBV12-3/TRBV12-4,TGTGCCAGCAGTTTTAGCGTTTTTCAGCCCCAGCATTTT,CASSFSVFQPQHF
-,-,TRBJ1-6,TRBV7-3,TGTGCCAGCAGCTTAGGTGGTGTTGGTTCACCCCTCCACTTT,CASSLGGVGSPLHF
-,-,TRBJ1-1,TRBV15,TGTGCCACCAGCAGGGAACCCGTAAGGACTGAAGCTTTCTTT,CATSREPVRTEAFF
-,once,TRBJ2-7,TRBV27,TGTGCCAGCAGTTCCCCCTACGGCTCCTACGAGCAGTACTTC,CASSSPYGSYEQYF
TRBD1,-,TRBJ1-1,TRBV11-2,TGTGCCAGCAGCTTCGACAGGGGGAGCACTGAAGCTTTCTTT,CASSFDRGSTEAFF
-,-,TRBJ1-1,TRBV4-2,TGTGCCAGCAGCCAAGTAAAGCAGCTTGAAGCTTTCTTT,CASSQVKQLEAFF
-,-,TRBJ2-7,TRBV6-6,TGTGCCAGCAGTTACGGGGTGTACGAGCAGTACTTC,CASSYGVYEQYF
-,-,TRBJ1-1,TRBV11-2,TGTGCCAGCAGCTTCCAGGGGAGGGGGACTGAAGCTTTCTTT,CASSFQGRGTEAFF
-,-,TRBJ1-1,TRBV5-6,TGTGCCAGCAGCTTAGGACCCCTCCGTGGGACTGAAGCTTTCTTT,CASSLGPLRGTEAFF